This is a list of T cell receptor beta chains from one sample in a study of blood T cell repertoires in COVID-19. Profiling relied on immunoSEQ multiplex PCR, and the TCRdb table lists in-frame clones only, not all of them. The sample has approximately 440,000 clones; 90% are singletons. The sample taken for sequencing was PBMCs or T cells enriched from blood (not recorded which). These receptors came from a young man who had recovered from COVID-19. The CDR3 runs from the conserved cysteine through the conserved F or W. A D gene is named only where the DNA matches it firmly. Expanded clones get a size class; other rows say once, few or many, or leave the size out.

TRBD1,NA,TRBV18,TRBJ1-4,CASSPNPGQGDEKLFF,TGTGCCAGCTCACCGAACCCGGGACAGGGAGATGAAAAACTGTTTTTT
TRBD2,NA,TRBV5-4,TRBJ2-3,CASSPGGLAGVGGTDTQYF,TGTGCCAGCAGCCCCGGTGGGCTAGCGGGAGTGGGTGGCACAGATACGCAGTATTTT
NA,NA,TRBV4-1,TRBJ2-2,CASSQVAYTGELFF,TGCGCCAGCAGCCAAGTAGCTTATACCGGGGAGCTGTTTTTT
NA,once,TRBV9,TRBJ2-7,CASSPNPGGEQYF,TGTGCCAGCAGCCCCAACCCGGGTGGCGAGCAGTACTTC
NA,NA,TRBV2,TRBJ1-4,CASSANLEAEKLFF,TGTGCCAGCAGTGCGAACCTGGAGGCGGAAAAACTGTTTTTT
NA,NA,TRBV6-4,TRBJ2-1,CASRRTTSYNEQFF,TGTGCCAGCCGGAGAACTACCTCCTACAATGAGCAGTTCTTC
NA,NA,TRBV6-1,TRBJ1-5,CASSDSGGNQPQHF,TGTGCCAGCAGTGATAGCGGGGGCAATCAGCCCCAGCATTTT
TRBD2,NA,TRBV5-5,TRBJ2-3,CASSFATTLAGDTQYF,TGTGCCAGCAGCTTTGCCACGACTTTAGCGGGGGATACGCAGTATTTT
TRBD1,NA,TRBV29-1,TRBJ1-1,CSVEDRANTEAFF,TGCAGCGTTGAGGACAGGGCGAACACTGAAGCTTTCTTT
NA,NA,TRBV7-9,TRBJ2-7,CASSLTGRACEQYF,TGTGCCAGCAGCTTAACAGGGAGGGCTTGCGAGCAGTACTTC
TRBD1,few,TRBV27,TRBJ2-7,CASRGTGAYEQYF,TGTGCCAGCAGGGGGACAGGGGCCTACGAGCAGTACTTC
TRBD1,NA,TRBV18,TRBJ1-5,CASSHRDRGSNQPQHF,TGTGCCAGCTCACACCGGGACAGGGGCAGCAATCAGCCCCAGCATTTT
TRBD2,NA,TRBV25-1,TRBJ2-5,CASSDSEREQETQYF,TGTGCCAGCAGTGACTCCGAGCGGGAGCAGGAGACCCAGTACTTC
TRBD2,once,TRBV10-3,TRBJ2-2,CATGTRDVGELFF,TGTGCCACCGGGACTAGGGACGTCGGGGAGCTGTTTTTT
TRBD2,NA,TRBV27,TRBJ2-7,CASSLSLPSAGGPSYEQYF,TGTGCCAGCAGTTTATCGCTCCCGTCAGCGGGAGGACCCTCCTACGAGCAGTACTTC
TRBD1,NA,TRBV7-8,TRBJ2-1,CASSLVGKGASNNEQFF,TGTGCCAGCAGCTTAGTGGGGAAGGGGGCGAGCAACAATGAGCAGTTCTTC
TRBD1,NA,TRBV10-3,TRBJ1-3,CASLDRGSGNTIYF,TGTGCCAGCTTAGACAGGGGCTCTGGAAACACCATATATTTT
NA,NA,TRBV9,TRBJ2-2,CASSVAGNTGELFF,TGTGCCAGCAGCGTAGCCGGGAACACCGGGGAGCTGTTTTTT
TRBD1,NA,TRBV29-1,TRBJ2-2,CSVETRGQGVVPGELFF,TGCAGCGTTGAAACTAGGGGACAGGGGGTAGTGCCCGGGGAGCTGTTTTTT
NA,NA,TRBV3-1/TRBV3-2,TRBJ1-6,CASSQVSNSPLHF,TGTGCCAGCAGCCAAGTCTCCAATTCACCCCTCCACTTT
NA,NA,TRBV28,TRBJ1-3,CASNSGAIGNTIYF,TGTGCCAGCAACTCAGGGGCGATCGGAAACACCATATATTTT
NA,NA,TRBV7-3,TRBJ1-2,CASSSTAGLVGYTF,TGTGCCAGCAGCTCGACCGCGGGGCTTGTAGGCTACACCTTC
NA,NA,TRBV5-4,TRBJ1-1,CASSHNMNTEAFF,TGTGCCAGCAGCCACAACATGAACACTGAAGCTTTCTTT
NA,few,TRBV27,TRBJ1-2,CATQGPVPSGYTF,TGTGCCACCCAGGGGCCGGTCCCGAGTGGCTACACCTTC
TRBD1,NA,TRBV19,TRBJ2-1,CASSEGQGDYNEQFF,TGTGCCAGTAGTGAGGGACAGGGGGATTACAATGAGCAGTTCTTC
TRBD1,NA,TRBV2,TRBJ1-2,CASSIGTGNRYTF,TGTGCCAGCAGTATCGGGACAGGGAATCGCTACACCTTC
NA,NA,TRBV28,TRBJ1-5,CASSPGEGPYSNQPQHF,TGTGCCAGCAGTCCAGGGGAGGGACCGTATAGCAATCAGCCCCAGCATTTT
TRBD2,NA,TRBV5-6,TRBJ2-7,CASSRLAGGPGEQYF,TGTGCCAGCAGCCGACTAGCGGGAGGGCCTGGCGAGCAGTACTTC
TRBD1,NA,TRBV19,TRBJ2-2,CASSPRGSQQTGELFF,TGTGCCAGTAGTCCCAGGGGGTCTCAACAGACCGGGGAGCTGTTTTTT
TRBD1,NA,TRBV10-2,TRBJ1-1,CASSEQGKYTEAFF,TGCGCCAGCAGTGAACAGGGGAAGTACACTGAAGCTTTCTTT
NA,once,TRBV19,TRBJ2-2,CASFESAENTGELFF,TGTGCCAGTTTTGAGAGCGCCGAGAACACCGGGGAGCTGTTTTTT
TRBD2,NA,TRBV3-1/TRBV3-2,TRBJ2-2,CASSLLGTSVGELFF,TGTGCCAGCAGCCTGCTTGGGACTAGCGTCGGGGAGCTGTTTTTT
NA,few,TRBV2,TRBJ1-3,CASSEGGRTTYRGNTIYF,TGTGCCAGCAGTGAAGGGGGACGGACTACGTACCGAGGAAACACCATATATTTT
TRBD1,NA,TRBV30,TRBJ1-2,CACRGPSNYGYTF,TGTGCCTGTAGGGGGCCCTCTAACTATGGCTACACCTTC
TRBD1,NA,TRBV18,TRBJ1-1,CASSLNGQGAEAFF,TGTGCCAGCTCCCTAAACGGACAGGGGGCTGAAGCTTTCTTT
NA,NA,TRBV4-1,TRBJ1-1,CASSPLTGNTEAFF,TGCGCCAGCAGCCCACTGACAGGGAACACTGAAGCTTTCTTT
NA,NA,TRBV28,TRBJ1-6,CASSSPFYNSPLHF,TGTGCCAGCAGCTCCCCGTTCTATAATTCACCCCTCCACTTT
NA,NA,TRBV29-1,TRBJ1-1,CSAVRTHMNTEAFF,TGCAGCGCCGTGCGGACACACATGAACACTGAAGCTTTCTTT
TRBD1,NA,TRBV18,TRBJ1-1,CASSPGGGNTEAFF,TGTGCCAGCTCCCCAGGGGGCGGGAACACTGAAGCTTTCTTT
TRBD1,NA,TRBV15,TRBJ1-3,CATSRGTGASSGNTIYF,TGTGCCACCAGCAGAGGCACAGGGGCGAGCTCTGGAAACACCATATATTTT
NA,NA,TRBV30,TRBJ2-1,CAWASGLRPYNEQFF,TGTGCCTGGGCCTCGGGACTTCGCCCCTACAATGAGCAGTTCTTC
NA,once,TRBV9,TRBJ2-3,CASSVAGATDTQYF,TGTGCCAGCAGCGTAGCTGGGGCCACAGATACGCAGTATTTT
NA,NA,TRBV3-1/TRBV3-2,TRBJ1-1,CASSQRGGDTEAFF,TGTGCCAGCAGCCAACGGGGGGGCGACACTGAAGCTTTCTTT
NA,NA,TRBV6-5,TRBJ2-1,CASPFNEQFF,TGTGCCAGTCCATTTAATGAGCAGTTCTTC
TRBD1,once,TRBV2,TRBJ2-7,CASTPQGDSGYEQYF,TGTGCCAGCACTCCCCAGGGGGACAGTGGCTACGAGCAGTACTTC
NA,few,TRBV18,TRBJ2-1,CASSGSGVNEQFF,TGTGCCAGCTCAGGGTCGGGGGTCAATGAGCAGTTCTTC
TRBD1,NA,TRBV18,TRBJ1-6,CASSPYRDSASPLHF,TGTGCCAGCTCACCATACCGGGACAGCGCTTCACCCCTCCACTTT
NA,NA,TRBV7-8,TRBJ1-5,CASNLETGNQPQHF,TGTGCCAGCAACTTAGAAACAGGGAATCAGCCCCAGCATTTT
NA,NA,TRBV10-2,TRBJ1-2,CASSESRDSNYGYTF,TGCGCCAGCAGTGAGTCGCGGGACTCGAACTATGGCTACACCTTC
TRBD1,few,TRBV2,TRBJ2-3,CASSTRQGSTDTQYF,TGTGCCAGCAGTACCCGACAGGGCAGCACAGATACGCAGTATTTT
NA,NA,TRBV27,TRBJ2-1,CASSKGTQQFF,TGTGCCAGCAGTAAGGGGACTCAGCAGTTCTTC
NA,once,TRBV29-1,TRBJ1-2,CSVEELGGADGYTF,TGCAGCGTTGAAGAGCTAGGGGGGGCGGATGGCTACACCTTC